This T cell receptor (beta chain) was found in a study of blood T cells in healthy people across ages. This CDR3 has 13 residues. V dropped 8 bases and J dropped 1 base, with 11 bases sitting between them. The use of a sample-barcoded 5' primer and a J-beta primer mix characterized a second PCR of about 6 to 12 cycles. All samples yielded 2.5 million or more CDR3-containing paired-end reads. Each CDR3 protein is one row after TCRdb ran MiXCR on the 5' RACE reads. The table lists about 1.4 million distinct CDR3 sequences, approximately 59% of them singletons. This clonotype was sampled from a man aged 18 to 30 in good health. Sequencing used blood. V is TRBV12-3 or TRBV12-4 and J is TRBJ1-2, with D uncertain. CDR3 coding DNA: TGTGCCAGCCGACGGGCTAATAACTATGGCTACACCTTC. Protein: CASRRANNYGYTF.